These 22 T cell receptor beta chains originate from one sample sequenced in a study of OX40 agonist ivuxolimab in advanced cancers. The protocol was immunoSEQ multiplex PCR, while the TCRdb copy is restricted to in-frame clones and leaves out a portion. The sample includes about 52,000 clones, 86% of them seen just once. Sample: CD4+ or CD8+ T cells sorted from blood, taken in a trial of the OX40 agonist ivuxolimab. The receptor set was obtained from an adult with an advanced solid tumor such as melanoma, head and neck, liver or kidney cancer.

The chain recombines TRBV5-1 with TRBJ1-1; a possible D gene is TRBD1 (5 bases). Germline V gene lookup returns CDR1 SGHRS and CDR2 YFSETQ. The ends were cut back, 0 bases at V and 5 bases at J, with 17 bases in the middle. CDR3 size: 16 residues. CDR3 DNA: TGCGCCAGCAGCTTGGATGGCATGGGGAGGGGTACTGAAGCTTTCTTT. Translated: CASSLDGMGRGTEAFF.

This chain connects TRBV11-2 to TRBJ2-7; D not resolved. Trimming shortened V by 0 bases and J by 3 bases, and 15 bases separated the two germline ends. The germline V gene has CDR1 SGHAT and CDR2 FQNNGV. This CDR3 has 16 residues. Here the CDR3 DNA reads TGTGCCAGCAGCTTAGACCTAGGACCAGTCCACTACGAGCAGTACTTC. Translating gives CASSLDLGPVHYEQYF. Complete variable domain (other parts from reference TRBV11-2 and TRBJ2-7): EAGVAQSPRYKIIEKRQSVAFWCNPISGHATLYWYQQILGQGPKLLIQFQNNGVVDDSQLPKDRFSAERLKGVDSTLKIQPAKLEDSAVYLCASSLDLGPVHYEQYFGPGTRLTVT.

The chain couples TRBV6-1 to TRBJ1-5; the D is unclear. Germline V gene lookup returns CDR1 MNHNS and CDR2 SASEGT. V was clipped by 1 base and J by 3 bases, with 10 bases between them. The CDR3 length is 15 residues. The CDR3 DNA follows: TGTGCCAGCAGTGAAGTATGGCAGTCCAATCAGCCCCAGCATTTT. Its translation: CASSEVWQSNQPQHF.

V and J are TRBV5-1 and TRBJ1-4; D ambiguous. Trimming took off 0 bases at V and 4 bases at J, with 10 bases between the two ends. This CDR3 spans 15 amino acids. Germline V gene lookup returns CDR1 SGHRS and CDR2 YFSETQ. The CDR3 coding sequence is TGCGCCAGCAGCTTGGTTCAGGCTGATAATGAAAAACTGTTTTTT. It codes for CASSLVQADNEKLFF.

The V call is TRBV11-2, the J call TRBJ1-1; D is unclear. Trimming took off 0 bases at V and 0 bases at J, with 8 bases between the two ends. CDR3 length: 15 residues. Germline CDR1 SGHAT, CDR2 FQNNGV. The CDR3 DNA follows: TGTGCCAGCAGCTTAGAGGGGTACCTGAACACTGAAGCTTTCTTT. Encoded protein: CASSLEGYLNTEAFF.

The chain recombines TRBV11-2 with TRBJ1-2, with 11 bases lining up with TRBD1. CDR3 size: 15 residues. CDR1 SGHAT and CDR2 FQNNGV come from the germline V gene. V lost 6 bases, J lost 4 bases, and 7 bases stayed unmatched. The DNA for the CDR3 is TGTGCCAGCAGTAGGACAGGGGGCCGTGGCTATGGCTACACCTTC. Translated: CASSRTGGRGYGYTF.

This rearrangement joins TRBV7-8 to TRBJ1-3; a possible D gene is TRBD1 (5 bases). Germline V gene lookup returns CDR1 SGHVS and CDR2 FQNEAQ. The CDR3 covers 14 residues. V lost 5 bases to trimming and J lost 3 bases, with 11 bases between them. The CDR3 DNA follows: TGTGCCAGCAGCCCCCTAGGGGTTGGAAACACCATATATTTT. Its protein product is CASSPLGVGNTIYF.

This clone came up a few times. The chain is built from TRBV19 and TRBJ1-2; D is ambiguous. CDR1 and CDR2 (germline): LNHDA, SQIVND (reference sequence). Trimming took 5 bases from V and 7 from J, leaving 11 bases between them. The length of the CDR3 is 12 residues. CDR3 sequence reads: CASSPAPSGYTF. Here the CDR3 DNA reads TGTGCCAGTAGTCCCGCTCCGAGTGGCTACACCTTC.

This chain links TRBV28 with TRBJ1-2, with 10 bases lining up with TRBD1. The ends lost 8 bases at V and 7 bases at J; junction bases unmatched: 4. The CDR3 runs 12 residues. Germline CDR1 and CDR2: MDHEN and SYDVKM. Here the CDR3 reads CASWDRGGGYTF. The CDR3 coding sequence is TGTGCCAGCTGGGACAGGGGAGGTGGCTACACCTTC.

DNA of the CDR3: TGTGCCAGCAGTTTTTCCAAGGGGGCTGGCTACACCTTC. Encoded protein: CASSFSKGAGYTF. The rearrangement links TRBV28 to TRBJ1-2; 7 bases are shared with TRBD1. V shed 3 bases, J shed 7 bases, and the junction held 5 bases outside the gene matches. Germline lookup yields CDR1 MDHEN and CDR2 SYDVKM. This CDR3 comprises 13 residues.

J is TRBJ2-3 and V is TRBV6-4; possibly TRBD2 for D (6 bases). Looked up from germline, CDR1 is MRHNA and CDR2 is SNTAGT. Trimming removed 7 bases at V and 0 bases at J, with 20 bases between. The CDR3 has 17 residues. CDR3 sequence reads: CASTIGRRGISTDTQYF. As DNA, the CDR3 is TGTGCCAGCACAATTGGTCGGCGCGGGATTAGCACAGATACGCAGTATTTT.

The gene calls are TRBV7-9 and TRBJ2-7; 8 nucleotides match TRBD2. This CDR3 contains 17 residues. Germline V gene lookup returns CDR1 SEHNR and CDR2 FQNEAQ (reference sequence). After removal of 5 bases from V and 3 bases from J, the junction contained 15 bases not matched to a gene. CDR3 sequence (DNA): TGTGCCAGCAGCCCGCGTATCATAGCGGGGTCATACTACGAGCAGTACTTC. It codes for CASSPRIIAGSYYEQYF.

The CDR3, as DNA: TGTGCCAGCAGGTCGACAGGGGTTAATGAAAAACTGTTTTTT. Its translation: CASRSTGVNEKLFF. The rearrangement uses TRBV6-5 and TRBJ1-4; 8 nucleotides align to TRBD1. V dropped 6 bases and J dropped 4; count of bases not matched to a gene: 4. The CDR3 has 14 residues. From germline, CDR1 is MNHEY and CDR2 SVGAGI.

The chain links TRBV7-9 to TRBJ1-3; no firm D call. Germline CDR1 is SEHNR and CDR2 is FQNEAQ (reference sequence). Trimming left V 1 base short and J 0 bases short, with 10 bases between. This CDR3 spans 16 amino acids. The CDR3 reads CASSLGTVLSGNTIYF. In DNA form, the CDR3 reads TGTGCCAGCAGCTTAGGAACCGTTCTCTCTGGAAACACCATATATTTT. The entire variable domain, with the rest obtained from reference TRBV7-9 and TRBJ1-3, is as follows: DTGVSQNPRHKITKRGQNVTFRCDPISEHNRLYWYRQTLGQGPEFLTYFQNEAQLEKSRLLSDRFSAERPKGSFSTLEIQRTEQGDSAMYLCASSLGTVLSGNTIYFGEGSWLTVV.

CDR3 protein: CASSEPVYEQFF. As DNA, the CDR3 is TGTGCCAGCAGTGAGCCGGTTTATGAGCAGTTCTTC. This chain links TRBV6-1 with TRBJ2-1, with D unresolved. From germline, CDR1 is MNHNS and CDR2 SASEGT. This CDR3 has 12 residues. The V and J ends lost 3 bases and 8 bases respectively, with 8 bases between them.

This clone occurred a few times. This chain uses TRBV30 with TRBJ1-1; D uncertain. Per germline, CDR1 GTSNPN and CDR2 SVGIG (reference sequence). The V end was cut by 2 bases, the J end by 2 bases, with 9 bases between. The CDR3 is made up of 13 amino acids. The CDR3 DNA sequence: TGTGCCTGGAGTCGTTTGGCAAACACTGAAGCTTTCTTT. Amino acids: CAWSRLANTEAFF. Full variable domain (missing parts from reference TRBV30 and TRBJ1-1): SQTIHQWPATLVQPVGSPLSLECTVEGTSNPNLYWYRQAAGRGLQLLFYSVGIGQISSEVPQNLSASRPQDRQFILSSKKLLLSDSGFYLCAWSRLANTEAFFGQGTRLTVV.

The V gene is TRBV6-1, the J gene TRBJ1-1; the D gene is possibly TRBD1 (5 bases). The germline gives CDR1 MNHNS, CDR2 SASEGT. The V end was cut by 6 bases, the J end by 5 bases, with 10 bases between. This CDR3 region has 12 residues. Here the CDR3 DNA reads TGTGCCAGCAGCGGACACGGGACTGAAGCTTTCTTT. Its translation is CASSGHGTEAFF.

The chain carries TRBV7-6 and TRBJ1-4; 8 nucleotides agree with TRBD1. Losses at the gene ends were 5 bases for V and 7 bases for J; bases not matched to a gene: 12. There are 16 residues in the CDR3. Germline-derived CDR1 and CDR2 are SGHVS and FNYEAQ. CDR3: CASSHPETGESEKLFF. Here the CDR3 DNA reads TGTGCCAGCAGCCATCCGGAGACAGGGGAAAGTGAAAAACTGTTTTTT.

The chain is built from TRBV27 and TRBJ2-2, with TRBD1 identical over 7 bases. CDR1 is MNHEY and CDR2 is SMNVEV in the germline V gene (reference sequence). CDR3 size: 13 residues. V lost 8 bases and J lost 8; bases outside the gene matches: 8. DNA of the CDR3: TGTGCCAGCCTTCGACAGGGCACTGGGGAGCTGTTTTTT. This encodes CASLRQGTGELFF.

The chain combines TRBV6-1 with TRBJ1-1, with D unclear. Germline-derived CDR1 and CDR2 are MNHNS and SASEGT. The CDR3 contains 13 residues. The germline V and J ends were trimmed by 7 bases and 1 base, with 10 bases remaining between them. The CDR3 is CASTHDWNTEAFF. CDR3 coding DNA: TGTGCCAGCACTCACGACTGGAACACTGAAGCTTTCTTT.

This chain joins TRBV2 and TRBJ1-1; D gene uncertain. This CDR3 spans 13 amino acids. Germline V gene lookup returns CDR1 SNHLY and CDR2 FYNNEI. V lost 6 bases and J 0 bases, leaving 8 bases between the germline ends. For the CDR3, the DNA is TGTGCCAGCAGATTACAGTTGAACACTGAAGCTTTCTTT. This codes for CASRLQLNTEAFF.

This chain connects TRBV19 to TRBJ1-1; D is unresolved. V gave up 7 bases and J gave up 1 base, with 13 bases separating them. CDR3 length equals 14 residues. Per germline, CDR1 LNHDA and CDR2 SQIVND (reference sequence). This CDR3 reads CASNEGGANTEAFF. The CDR3 DNA reads as TGTGCCAGTAATGAAGGCGGTGCGAACACTGAAGCTTTCTTT.